Shown below are 28 T cell receptor beta chains from a single sample sequenced in a study of early T cells in non-severe SARS-CoV-2 infection. TCRdb reprocessed the 5' RACE reads with MiXCR, giving one entry per CDR3 protein. The table has roughly 55,000 distinct CDR3 sequences, roughly 12% seen once; the top ten hold roughly a tenth. Specimen: whole blood. These receptor sequences come from an adult who was a healthcare worker with PCR-confirmed SARS-CoV-2 infection or an uninfected control (not recorded which).

This clonotype was detected many times. This chain uses TRBV5-1 with TRBJ2-7; the D is unclear. Trimming pared 0 bases from V and 9 bases from J, leaving 7 bases between. The CDR3 contains 11 residues. The germline gives CDR1 SGHRS, CDR2 YFSETQ. The CDR3 bases are TGCGCCAGCAGCTTGGGGACCACGCAGTACTTC. It specifies CASSLGTTQYF.

This clonotype was detected many times. CDR3 residues: CSATRVGGYTF. The CDR3 DNA is TGCAGTGCTACCAGGGTGGGTGGCTACACCTTC. The chain couples TRBV20-1 to TRBJ1-2, with D tentatively TRBD1 (5 bases). Per the germline V gene, CDR1 is DFQATT and CDR2 is SNEGSKA (reference sequence). V lost 4 bases and J 7 bases, leaving 10 bases between the germline ends. This CDR3 comprises 11 residues.

The V call is TRBV11-2, the J call TRBJ2-1; D is unresolved. The CDR3 length is 13 residues. The V end was cut by 1 base, the J end by 9 bases, with 10 bases between. CDR1 and CDR2 from the germline V gene are SGHAT and FQNNGV. This chain's CDR3 is CASSLVRSLEQFF. CDR3 coding DNA: TGTGCCAGCAGCTTAGTGCGGTCTCTTGAGCAGTTCTTC.

This clonotype was counted a few times. This sequence joins TRBV5-6 and TRBJ1-5; 12 bases are a match to TRBD1. The CDR3 has 15 amino acids. The J segment lost 6 bases and the V segment lost 5 bases, leaving 6 bases of the junction unmatched. CDR1 and CDR2 from the germline V gene are SGHDT and YYEEEE. The chain's CDR3 is CASSTGQGAFQPQHF. The CDR3 bases are TGTGCCAGCAGTACGGGACAGGGGGCGTTTCAGCCCCAGCATTTT.

This rearrangement joins TRBV3-1 to TRBJ1-2; 9 bases match TRBD1. The ends lost 4 bases at V and 3 bases at J; junction bases unmatched: 6. The germline V gene has CDR1 LGHDT and CDR2 YNNKEL (reference sequence). This CDR3 is 15 amino acids long. CDR3 in amino acids: CASSLGTGQDYGYTF. The CDR3 nucleotides read TGTGCCAGCAGCCTCGGGACAGGGCAGGACTATGGCTACACCTTC.

The chain employs TRBV30 and TRBJ2-1; 10 bases are shared with TRBD2. The CDR3 is made up of 15 amino acids. CDR1 is GTSNPN and CDR2 is SVGIG in the germline V gene (reference sequence). The V segment lost 2 bases and the J segment 8 bases; nucleotides outside the gene matches: 9. CDR3 sequence: CAWSLGLAGEDEQFF. The CDR3 nucleotides read TGTGCCTGGAGTTTAGGCCTAGCGGGGGAGGATGAGCAGTTCTTC.

In this sample, this clonotype turned up a few times. The chain carries TRBV28 and TRBJ2-3, with D possibly matching TRBD2 (5 bases). Between the trimmed V and J ends, which lost 6 bases and 2 bases, there was a span of 15 bases. This CDR3 has 15 amino acids. Germline values: CDR1 MDHEN, CDR2 SYDVKM. CDR3 bases: TGTGCCAGCAGCCGTCTAGCCCTACACACAGATACGCAGTATTTT. This codes for CASSRLALHTDTQYF.

This clonotype was seen ten or more times. One end of the junction is discordant with germline, which a read error may explain. In DNA form, the CDR3 reads TGTGCTAGCAGCCAGGACAGGAGCGGCGGTGAAGCTTTCTTT. Its protein is CASSQDRSGGEAFF. The rearrangement joins TRBV7-7 to TRBJ1-1; 7 bases are a match to TRBD1. Germline values: CDR1 SSHAT, CDR2 FNYEAQ (reference sequence). CDR3 length: 14 residues.

The table lists this clonotype with many counts. This chain uses TRBV18 with TRBJ2-7, with 7 bases identical to TRBD1. Germline V CDR1 and CDR2: KGHSH, LQKENI. The trim removed 2 bases at V and 7 bases at J, leaving 8 bases unmatched. CDR3 size: 14 residues. CDR3: CASSPSQGEGEQYF. The CDR3 nucleotides read TGTGCCAGCTCACCAAGTCAGGGGGAAGGAGAGCAGTACTTC.

Ten or more counts support this clonotype. The chain recombines TRBV6-2 or TRBV6-3 with TRBJ2-2, with a weak D call TRBD1 (5 bases). The CDR3 has 13 amino acids. Trimming cost V 6 bases and J 8 bases, with 13 bases left between them. Germline CDR1 and CDR2: MNHEY and SVGEGT. This chain's CDR3 is CASSISGFGELFF. For the CDR3, the DNA is TGTGCCAGCAGCATTTCAGGGTTTGGGGAGCTGTTTTTT.

J is TRBJ2-7 and V is TRBV3-1; D gene uncertain. The CDR3 contains 13 residues. V gave up 1 base and J gave up 2 bases, with 6 bases separating them. Germline values: CDR1 LGHDT, CDR2 YNNKEL (reference sequence). The chain's CDR3 is CASSQAETYEQYF. CDR3 in DNA: TGTGCCAGCAGCCAAGCAGAAACCTACGAGCAGTACTTC.

The genes are TRBV7-6 and TRBJ1-2, with 7 bases matching TRBD1. CDR1 and CDR2 from the germline V gene are SGHVS and FNYEAQ. The CDR3 is made up of 14 amino acids. V was clipped by 5 bases and J by 0 bases; unmatched bases: 3. The CDR3 sequence is CASSPTGANYGYTF. The DNA for the CDR3 is TGTGCCAGCAGCCCTACAGGGGCTAACTATGGCTACACCTTC.

This clonotype showed up many times. This rearrangement joins TRBV30 to TRBJ1-6; no definite D call. The CDR3 has 13 residues. Germline CDR1 and CDR2: GTSNPN and SVGIG (reference sequence). Trimming shortened V by 3 bases and J by 5 bases, and 8 bases separated the two germline ends. CDR3 in DNA: TGTGCCTGGAGGGAGGTAAATAATTCACCCCTCCACTTT. Protein product: CAWREVNNSPLHF.

This clonotype was recorded many times. The genes are TRBV2 and TRBJ1-4; perhaps TRBD1 as D (6 bases). The CDR3 has 12 amino acids. Germline assignment: CDR1 SNHLY and CDR2 FYNNEI. Trimming pared 6 bases from V and 10 bases from J, leaving 12 bases between. CDR3 DNA: TGTGCCAGCAGGGACAGTCTCGGAAAACTGTTTTTT. Translated: CASRDSLGKLFF.

Of note for this clonotype: A much more abundant neighbour one base away suggests this may be a read error. This chain links TRBV3-1 with TRBJ2-3; 10 bases agree with TRBD2. Germline V gene data show CDR1 as LGHDT and CDR2 as YNNKEL (reference sequence). This CDR3 is built from 16 residues. V was clipped by 6 bases and J by 4 bases; unmatched bases: 10. The CDR3 protein is CASSRIAGGRADTQYF. As DNA, the CDR3 is TGTGCCAGCAGTAGAATAGCGGGGGGCCGCGCAGATACGCAGTATTTT.

This clonotype was seen repeatedly, ten times or more. The chain employs TRBV5-1 and TRBJ2-1; 10 positions agree with TRBD2. The CDR3 consists of 16 residues. Germline V gene data show CDR1 as SGHRS and CDR2 as YFSETQ. Unmatched junction bases numbered 10, after V lost 4 bases and J lost 6 bases. CDR3 amino acids: CASSKEGLAVGNEQFF. CDR3 sequence (DNA): TGCGCCAGCAGCAAAGAAGGACTAGCGGTGGGCAATGAGCAGTTCTTC.

The genes are TRBV7-9 and TRBJ2-1, with a weak D call TRBD2 (6 bases). V was trimmed by 2 bases and J by 7 bases, leaving 9 bases between them. CDR1 SEHNR and CDR2 FQNEAQ come from the germline V gene (reference sequence). The CDR3 contains 13 residues. The DNA of the CDR3 is TGTGCCAGCAGCTTATTACTAGCTAATGAGCAGTTCTTC. Protein sequence: CASSLLLANEQFF.

The table lists this clonotype with many counts. The chain couples TRBV3-1 to TRBJ2-7, with D uncertain. The CDR3 sequence is 15 residues long. CDR1 is LGHDT, CDR2 YNNKEL, per germline (reference sequence). Trimming left V 0 bases short and J 2 bases short, with 11 bases between. The CDR3 sequence: CASSQDPGRAYEQYF. CDR3 bases: TGTGCCAGCAGCCAAGATCCAGGCCGCGCCTACGAGCAGTACTTC.

The chain carries TRBV5-1 and TRBJ1-1; no clear D gene. The germline CDR1 and CDR2 sequences are SGHRS and YFSETQ. Trimming cost V 2 bases and J 4 bases, with 9 bases left between them. This CDR3 is 13 amino acids long. As DNA, the CDR3 is TGCGCCAGCAGCTTTCGGTCCCTCACTGAAGCTTTCTTT. Protein product: CASSFRSLTEAFF.

The sample holds many counts of this clonotype. The chain combines TRBV5-4 with TRBJ2-7; 7 bases fit TRBD2. CDR1 SGHNT and CDR2 YYREEE come from the germline V gene (reference sequence). With 0 bases clipped from V and 4 bases from J, the junction kept 7 bases outside the gene matches. There are 15 residues in the CDR3. Here the CDR3 reads CASSLASGTNYEQYF. The CDR3 DNA reads TGTGCCAGCAGCTTGGCTTCCGGGACTAATTACGAGCAGTACTTC.

The V gene is TRBV6-5, the J gene TRBJ1-6; TRBD1 matches at 10 bases. The CDR3 sequence is 15 residues long. Germline V gives CDR1 MNHEY, CDR2 SVGAGI. J lost 9 bases, V lost 6 bases, and 8 bases had no gene match. Here the CDR3 DNA reads TGTGCCAGCAGCTTCGGACAGGGGGTTTTTTCACCCCTCCACTTT. This translates into CASSFGQGVFSPLHF.

This clonotype was counted at least ten times. The chain is built from TRBV29-1 and TRBJ1-5; D possibly corresponds to TRBD1 (6 bases). The V gene lost 3 bases and the J gene lost 1 base, with 7 bases spanning the gap. The V gene's germline CDR1 is SQVTM and CDR2 ANQGSEA. The CDR3 has 13 residues. The CDR3 DNA follows: TGCAGCGTTGATGGGGGCAGCAATCAGCCCCAGCATTTT. Its protein is CSVDGGSNQPQHF.

The rearrangement links TRBV29-1 to TRBJ2-7, with a possible D match to TRBD2 (6 bases). V was pared by 3 bases and J by 6 bases, with 18 bases between. The CDR3 is made up of 14 amino acids. Germline V gene sequence: CDR1 SQVTM, CDR2 ANQGSEA. The CDR3 nucleotides are TGCAGCGTTGAGTATCGGGGACTCCCCTCCGAGCAGTACTTC. It specifies CSVEYRGLPSEQYF.

This clonotype was observed many times. This sequence joins TRBV27 and TRBJ2-7; 12 nucleotides align to TRBD2. This CDR3 contains 14 residues. V dropped 7 bases and J dropped 4; count of bases not matched to a gene: 5. Germline CDR1 reads MNHEY; CDR2 reads SMNVEV (reference sequence). The CDR3 protein is CASKKGLAGYEQYF. CDR3 sequence (DNA): TGTGCCAGCAAGAAGGGACTAGCGGGTTACGAGCAGTACTTC.

This clonotype was observed a few times. The V call is TRBV29-1, the J call TRBJ1-3; 10 nucleotides align to TRBD1. Per germline, CDR1 SQVTM and CDR2 ANQGSEA. Trimming at V came to 7 bases and at J to 2 bases, leaving 5 bases not matched to a gene. The CDR3 sequence is 14 residues long. CDR3 sequence reads: CSASGTGAGNTIYF. CDR3 sequence (DNA): TGCAGCGCCTCCGGGACAGGGGCTGGAAACACCATATATTTT.

This clonotype has more than one count but fewer than ten. The V and J genes are TRBV29-1 and TRBJ2-2; TRBD2 matches at 7 bases. Germline CDR1 reads SQVTM; CDR2 reads ANQGSEA. V lost 3 bases and J lost 7; bases outside the gene matches: 11. This CDR3 contains 15 residues. CDR3 nucleotides: TGCAGCGTTGAGCAGCGGGGAACCGAACACGGGGAGCTGTTTTTT. Translating it yields CSVEQRGTEHGELFF.

This chain connects TRBV10-2 to TRBJ2-3; TRBD2 might be the D (5 bases). The CDR3 is made up of 15 amino acids. Trimming left V 6 bases short and J 5 bases short, with 18 bases between. Germline V gene lookup returns CDR1 WSHSY and CDR2 SAAADI. The CDR3 DNA reads as TGCGCCAGCAGCCCCGGACGGAGCGAGGGAGATACGCAGTATTTT. Translation: CASSPGRSEGDTQYF.

In this sample, this clonotype turned up many times. The chain recombines TRBV6-6 with TRBJ1-6; D gene ambiguous. Germline V gene data show CDR1 as MNHNY and CDR2 as SVGAGI (reference sequence). CDR3 length equals 14 residues. V lost 4 bases and J 12 bases, leaving 16 bases between the germline ends. As DNA, the CDR3 is TGTGCCAGCAGTTCCCTCGTAGAGTGGGAACCCCTCCACTTT. It codes for CASSSLVEWEPLHF.